A single sample gave rise to the 24 T cell receptor beta chains below, sequenced in a study of cytotoxic CD8 clonotypes in ibrutinib-treated CLL. Assay used: immunoSEQ multiplex PCR; TCRdb lists only in-frame clones, some missing. The sample lists approximately 97,000 clones; around 77% were seen once. The source was PBMCs, collected after 24 months of ibrutinib treatment. The source is a human donor with chronic lymphocytic leukemia.

This clone has more than one count but fewer than ten. This rearrangement joins TRBV28 to TRBJ2-7; 7 positions match TRBD2. J was trimmed by 3 bases and V by 6 bases; bases with no gene match: 14. The CDR3 covers 16 residues. Germline V gene sequence: CDR1 MDHEN, CDR2 SYDVKM. DNA of the CDR3: TGTGCCAGCAGCCCTTCGCCGGGACTAAGCTACTACGAGCAGTACTTC. Translation gives CASSPSPGLSYYEQYF. Looking up the rest from reference TRBV28 and TRBJ2-7 gives the full variable domain: DVKVTQSSRYLVKRTGEKVFLECVQDMDHENMFWYRQDPGLGLRLIYFSYDVKMKEKGDIPEGYSVSREKKERFSLILESASTNQTSMYLCASSPSPGLSYYEQYFGPGTRLTVT.

The chain uses TRBV6-6 and TRBJ2-7; possibly TRBD1 for D (5 bases). The germline V gene encodes CDR1 MNHNY and CDR2 SVGAGI (reference sequence). V was cut by 7 bases and J by 2 bases, with 15 bases left in between. The CDR3 consists of 14 residues. The DNA of the CDR3 is TGTGCCAGCACTAAGGCCCAAGGGGCCTACGAGCAGTACTTC. Its translation: CASTKAQGAYEQYF.

The gene calls are TRBV27 and TRBJ1-2; D unresolved. The V gene's germline CDR1 is MNHEY and CDR2 SMNVEV (reference sequence). Between the trimmed V and J ends, which lost 8 bases and 5 bases, there was a span of 15 bases. The CDR3 length is 13 residues. CDR3: CASWPGGKYGYTF. For the CDR3, the DNA is TGTGCCAGCTGGCCAGGTGGGAAGTATGGCTACACCTTC.

The rearrangement uses TRBV5-1 and TRBJ2-5; perhaps TRBD2 as D (5 bases). The CDR3 extends over 14 amino acids. Per the germline V gene, CDR1 is SGHRS and CDR2 is YFSETQ. V lost 0 bases and J 4 bases, leaving 10 bases between the germline ends. The DNA of the CDR3 is TGCGCCAGCAGCTTGGCCCCGGGAAGAGAGACCCAGTACTTC. Its protein is CASSLAPGRETQYF.

The J gene is TRBJ1-1, the V gene TRBV28; TRBD1 matches at 9 bases. V trimming: 4 bases; J trimming: 4 bases; junction bases outside the gene matches: 7. Germline CDR1 MDHEN, CDR2 SYDVKM. The CDR3 is 15 amino acids. The CDR3 reads CASSSPGQGGTEAFF. The CDR3 nucleotides are TGTGCCAGCAGTTCCCCGGGACAGGGAGGCACTGAAGCTTTCTTT.

This rearrangement joins TRBV9 to TRBJ2-7; 14 bases are shared with TRBD2. Germline values: CDR1 SGDLS, CDR2 YYNGEE. This CDR3 has 16 amino acids. The V gene end was trimmed by 2 bases and the J gene end by 8 bases; junction bases not matched to a gene: 9. The DNA for the CDR3 is TGTGCCAGCAGCGTTGGACTAGCGGGGGGCCAAGGTCAGCAGTACTTC. Translated, it gives CASSVGLAGGQGQQYF.

The chain has TRBV29-1 and TRBJ2-5; D ambiguous. This CDR3 region has 12 residues. Germline lookup yields CDR1 SQVTM and CDR2 ANQGSEA. V gave up 5 bases and J gave up 5 bases, with 12 bases separating them. The CDR3 sequence: CSVIIGDETQYF. The CDR3 nucleotides are TGCAGCGTTATAATAGGCGATGAGACCCAGTACTTC.

This chain uses TRBV7-2 with TRBJ1-5; D gene ambiguous. Trimming left V 1 base short and J 3 bases short, with 7 bases between. CDR3 length: 14 residues. Germline V gene lookup returns CDR1 SGHTA and CDR2 FQGNSA. The CDR3 sequence: CASSLDSYNQPQHF. The CDR3 bases are TGTGCCAGCAGCTTAGACAGCTACAATCAGCCCCAGCATTTT. Looking up the rest from reference TRBV7-2 and TRBJ1-5 gives the full variable domain: GAGVSQSPSNKVTEKGKDVELRCDPISGHTALYWYRQSLGQGLEFLIYFQGNSAPDKSGLPSDRFSAERTGGSVSTLTIQRTQQEDSAVYLCASSLDSYNQPQHFGDGTRLSIL.

The chain links TRBV11-2 to TRBJ1-2, with TRBD1 as a possible D gene (5 bases). The length of the CDR3 is 13 residues. CDR1 and CDR2 from the germline V gene are SGHAT and FQNNGV. Trimming left V 3 bases short and J 4 bases short, with 9 bases between. The CDR3 DNA is TGTGCCAGCAGCTTCCAGGGTTCCTATGGCTACACCTTC. Amino acids: CASSFQGSYGYTF.

The V gene is TRBV5-1, the J gene TRBJ2-5; 7 bases line up with TRBD2. The CDR3 runs 14 residues. Germline V gene sequence: CDR1 SGHRS, CDR2 YFSETQ. The junction had 8 bases not matched to a gene; V was cut back by 8 bases and J by 1 base. CDR3 coding DNA: TGCGCCAGTCGGGCAGCGGGGACCCAAGAGACCCAGTACTTC. It is translated as CASRAAGTQETQYF.

The chain joins TRBV5-8 to TRBJ1-1; the D is unclear. Trimming left V 0 bases short and J 8 bases short, with 11 bases between. The CDR3 contains 13 residues. The V gene's germline CDR1 is SGHTS and CDR2 YDEGEE. The CDR3 here is CASSLGPFREAFF. CDR3 sequence (DNA): TGTGCCAGCAGCTTGGGACCCTTTCGAGAAGCTTTCTTT.

The J gene is TRBJ2-5, the V gene TRBV25-1, with 11 bases matching TRBD1. Germline V gives CDR1 MGHDK, CDR2 SYGVNS. Germline trimming cut 3 bases from V and 4 bases from J; bases unmatched to any gene: 4. The CDR3 covers 15 residues. This CDR3 reads CASSDTGTGGETQYF. The CDR3 region has the DNA TGTGCCAGCAGTGACACCGGGACAGGGGGAGAGACCCAGTACTTC.

This clone appeared a single time. The rearrangement uses TRBV5-6 and TRBJ1-1; D is undetermined. Between the trimmed V and J ends, which lost 0 bases and 5 bases, there was a span of 8 bases. CDR1 and CDR2 (germline): SGHDT, YYEEEE. The CDR3 has 13 amino acids. The CDR3 bases are TGTGCCAGCAGCTTGGAGGGAGGGACTGAAGCTTTCTTT. It encodes CASSLEGGTEAFF.

The V call is TRBV6-1, the J call TRBJ1-4, with 9 bases matching TRBD1. With V trimmed by 6 bases and J by 8 bases, 7 bases remained unmatched. This CDR3 comprises 14 residues. In germline, CDR1 is MNHNS, CDR2 SASEGT. The CDR3 here is CASRVNRGREKLFF. CDR3 sequence (DNA): TGTGCCAGCAGAGTTAACAGGGGGCGAGAAAAACTGTTTTTT.

This clone was counted once. This chain links TRBV25-1 with TRBJ2-1; no firm D call. Germline CDR1 and CDR2: MGHDK and SYGVNS. CDR3 length equals 16 residues. Trimming cost V 4 bases and J 0 bases, with 13 bases left between them. CDR3 region: CASSGYYLRSYNEQFF. The DNA for the CDR3 is TGTGCCAGCAGTGGATATTACCTACGCTCCTACAATGAGCAGTTCTTC.

The chain joins TRBV28 to TRBJ2-5; D is possibly TRBD2 (6 bases). CDR3 size: 16 residues. Germline V gives CDR1 MDHEN, CDR2 SYDVKM. Trimming took off 5 bases at V and 2 bases at J, with 18 bases between the two ends. The CDR3 bases are TGTGCCAGCAGTCCATCCCCGGTCGGGACTCAAGAGACCCAGTACTTC. Translating gives CASSPSPVGTQETQYF.

The chain joins TRBV10-1 to TRBJ2-2, with D unclear. Germline V gene sequence: CDR1 WNHNN, CDR2 SYGVQD (reference sequence). Trimming left V 0 bases short and J 5 bases short, with 7 bases between. The CDR3 is made up of 14 amino acids. The CDR3 DNA sequence: TGCGCCAGCAGTGAGTCGGGCGGAACCGGGGAGCTGTTTTTT. Its translation: CASSESGGTGELFF.

This sequence joins TRBV11-2 and TRBJ2-2; 9 bases align to TRBD1. The CDR3 totals 13 residues. After removal of 5 bases from V and 11 bases from J, the junction contained 6 bases not matched to a gene. From germline, CDR1 is SGHAT and CDR2 FQNNGV. DNA for the CDR3: TGTGCCAGCAGCGCGGGACAGGGTGACGAGCTGTTTTTT. Its translation is CASSAGQGDELFF. Filled out from reference TRBV11-2 and TRBJ2-2, the complete variable domain reads EAGVAQSPRYKIIEKRQSVAFWCNPISGHATLYWYQQILGQGPKLLIQFQNNGVVDDSQLPKDRFSAERLKGVDSTLKIQPAKLEDSAVYLCASSAGQGDELFFGEGSRLTVL.

The rearrangement uses TRBV14 and TRBJ2-3; possible D gene TRBD2, 5 bases. V lost 4 bases, J lost 8 bases, and 16 bases lay in between. The length of the CDR3 is 14 residues. Germline values: CDR1 SGHDN, CDR2 FVKESK. The CDR3 loop is CASSRTAIRGTQYF. The DNA for the CDR3 is TGTGCCAGCAGCCGGACGGCGATCCGGGGTACGCAGTATTTT.

The table lists this clone with a few counts. This rearrangement joins TRBV7-6 to TRBJ2-3; D is unresolved. The ends were cut back, 5 bases at V and 5 bases at J, with 8 bases in the middle. The V gene's germline CDR1 is SGHVS and CDR2 FNYEAQ. The CDR3 has 12 amino acids. The CDR3 region is CASSPVGDTQYF. The CDR3 DNA sequence: TGTGCCAGCAGCCCGGTAGGAGATACGCAGTATTTT.

The chain recombines TRBV7-3 with TRBJ2-7, with D possibly matching TRBD1 (5 bases). The germline V and J ends were trimmed by 4 bases and 0 bases, with 10 bases remaining between them. This CDR3 has 14 residues. Germline-derived CDR1 and CDR2 are SGHTA and FQGTGA. The CDR3 DNA reads TGTGCCAGCAGCTCCCTGGACACCTCCTACGAGCAGTACTTC. This encodes CASSSLDTSYEQYF.

J is TRBJ2-7 and V is TRBV19, with D unresolved. Trimming cost V 3 bases and J 2 bases, with 8 bases left between them. CDR3 length: 13 residues. Germline CDR1 and CDR2: LNHDA and SQIVND (reference sequence). The CDR3 bases are TGTGCCAGTAGTATGACGTATACCTACGAGCAGTACTTC. Protein: CASSMTYTYEQYF.

The chain carries TRBV6-1 and TRBJ1-4; D not resolved. CDR1 is MNHNS and CDR2 is SASEGT in the germline V gene. This CDR3 comprises 13 residues. Trimming left V 2 bases short and J 8 bases short, with 9 bases between. DNA of the CDR3: TGTGCCAGCAGTGAAAATCCGAGGGAAAAACTGTTTTTT. The encoded protein is CASSENPREKLFF.

The chain combines TRBV7-6 with TRBJ2-7, with D unclear. Between the trimmed V and J ends, which lost 0 bases and 2 bases, there was a span of 8 bases. Germline CDR1 is SGHVS and CDR2 is FNYEAQ. This CDR3 contains 14 residues. The CDR3 is CASSLAAPPYEQYF. The CDR3 bases are TGTGCCAGCAGCTTAGCAGCGCCCCCCTACGAGCAGTACTTC.